Detailed here is one T cell receptor beta chain. Its antigen is unknown. These data are taken from a study of CD8 T cells in Susac syndrome. General study points: Clonal expansion did not appear in Susac syndrome CD4+ T cell repertoires.

Reverse transcription of roughly 0.5 to 1 ug RNA was performed with random hexamers. The authors amplified TCR beta CDR3 across 54 Vbeta and 13 Jbeta using immunoSEQ multiplex PCR. TCRdb recomputed calls from the immunoSEQ multiplex PCR reads with MiXCR, one row per CDR3 protein. The repertoire consists of around 170,000 distinct CDR3 sequences, with 95% occurring once and the leading ten covering 0.075% to 0.1%. TCR beta was sequenced from blood CD8+ and CD4+ T cells. Isolation of CD8+ and CD4+ T cells was performed negatively, whereas enrichment of TEMRA cells was done by FACS. This CDR3 is 14 amino acids long. Germline assignment: CDR1 SGHTA and CDR2 FQGNSA. Deletions cut 7 bases from V and 1 base from J, with 14 bases between.

Material: CD4+ T cells from PBMCs. This chain links TRBV7-2 with TRBJ2-7, with D perhaps assigned TRBD1 or TRBD2 (5 bases each). This clonotype was obtained from a human donor with Susac syndrome. CDR3 sequence: CASTPMGDSYEQYF. CDR3 DNA sequence: TGTGCCAGCACCCCAATGGGGGATTCCTACGAGCAGTACTTC.